This T cell receptor (beta chain) was profiled in a study of blood T cell repertoires in COVID-19. Trimming pared 2 bases from V and 2 bases from J, leaving 7 bases between. From germline, CDR1 is KGHSH and CDR2 LQKENI. The length of the CDR3 is 14 residues. Cohort placement rested on clinical history that participants reported themselves. Cohort 3 donors counted as recovered after two negative PCRs, clearance, or resolved symptoms. Some clones are missing from TCRdb's copy, which holds only in-frame ones; the method was immunoSEQ multiplex PCR. The sample has fewer than 350,000 clones; 89% are singletons.

Specimen: PBMCs or T cells enriched from blood (not recorded which). The chain couples TRBV18 to TRBJ1-3, with D unclear. The sequence was collected from a man aged 55 to 69 who had recovered from COVID-19. In nucleotides, the CDR3 is TGTGCCAGCTCACCAAACTCGGCTGGAAACACCATATATTTT. Encoded protein: CASSPNSAGNTIYF. The full variable domain, rest sourced from reference TRBV18 and TRBJ1-3, is NAGVMQNPRHLVRRRGQEARLRCSPMKGHSHVYWYRQLPEEGLKFMVYLQKENIIDESGMPKERFSAEFPKEGPSILRIQQVVRGDSAAYFCASSPNSAGNTIYFGEGSWLTVV.